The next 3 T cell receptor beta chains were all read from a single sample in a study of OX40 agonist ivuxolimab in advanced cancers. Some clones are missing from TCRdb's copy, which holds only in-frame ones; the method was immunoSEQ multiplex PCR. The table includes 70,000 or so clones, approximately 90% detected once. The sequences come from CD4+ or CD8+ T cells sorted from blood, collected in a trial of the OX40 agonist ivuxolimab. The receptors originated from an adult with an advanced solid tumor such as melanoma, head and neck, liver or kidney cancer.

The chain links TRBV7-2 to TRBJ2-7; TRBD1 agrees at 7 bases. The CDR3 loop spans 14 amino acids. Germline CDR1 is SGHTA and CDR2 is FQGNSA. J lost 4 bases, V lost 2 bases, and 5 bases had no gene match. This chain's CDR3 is CASSLILRGYEQYF. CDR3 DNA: TGTGCCAGCAGCTTAATTCTCAGGGGGTACGAGCAGTACTTC.

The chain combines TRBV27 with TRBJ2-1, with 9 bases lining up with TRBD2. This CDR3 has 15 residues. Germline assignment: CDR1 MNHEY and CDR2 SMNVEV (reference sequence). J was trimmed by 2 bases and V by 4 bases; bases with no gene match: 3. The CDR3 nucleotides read TGTGCCAGCAGTTCATTAGCGGGGGCCTACAATGAGCAGTTCTTC. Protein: CASSSLAGAYNEQFF.

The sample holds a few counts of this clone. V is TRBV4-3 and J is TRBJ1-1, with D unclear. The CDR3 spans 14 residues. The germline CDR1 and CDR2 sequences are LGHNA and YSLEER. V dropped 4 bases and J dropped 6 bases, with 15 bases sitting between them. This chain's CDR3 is CASSLLHADAEAFF. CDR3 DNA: TGCGCCAGCAGCCTATTGCACGCCGACGCTGAAGCTTTCTTT.